A selection of T cell receptor beta chains follows, all from one sample in a study of blood T cell repertoires in COVID-19. Clones were sequenced by immunoSEQ multiplex PCR, and TCRdb holds only the in-frame ones, with some missing. The sample lists some 42,000 clones, around four fifths seen once, with roughly 5.3% in the top ten. Specimen: peripheral blood. These receptors came from a man aged 50-60 years with active COVID-19. The CDR3 runs from the conserved cysteine through the conserved F or W. D genes are given only for firm matches. The size of a clone is reported for some rows only, either as once, few or many, or as a class for expanded clones.

cdr3_nt: TGCGCCAGCAGCCAAGAAGGGAGAAGGTCACCCCTCCACTTT
cdr3_aa: CASSQEGRRSPLHF
cdr3_length: 14
j_call: TRBJ1-6
v_call: TRBV4-3
d_call: .
clone_size: .

cdr3_nt: TGCGCCAGCAGCTTGGACAGGGGAAGTGGGCGGGGTTCCTACGAGCAGTACTTC
cdr3_aa: CASSLDRGSGRGSYEQYF
cdr3_length: 18
j_call: TRBJ2-7
v_call: TRBV5-1
d_call: .
clone_size: .

cdr3_nt: TGTGCCAGCAGCTTAGAAGTAGCTAGCTCCTACAATGAGCAGTTCTTC
cdr3_aa: CASSLEVASSYNEQFF
cdr3_length: 16
j_call: TRBJ2-1
v_call: TRBV7-3
d_call: .
clone_size: .

cdr3_nt: TGTGCCAGTAGTATACGACGGGTTAGCAATCAGCCCCAGCATTTT
cdr3_aa: CASSIRRVSNQPQHF
cdr3_length: 15
j_call: TRBJ1-5
v_call: TRBV19
d_call: .
clone_size: .

cdr3_nt: TGTGCCAGCAGTGAAGCGGAAGGAGCTACCTACGAGCAGTACTTC
cdr3_aa: CASSEAEGATYEQYF
cdr3_length: 15
j_call: TRBJ2-7
v_call: TRBV6-1
d_call: .
clone_size: .

cdr3_nt: TGTGCCATCAGTGGGACTTCAAATAGCAATCAGCCCCAGCATTTT
cdr3_aa: CAISGTSNSNQPQHF
cdr3_length: 15
j_call: TRBJ1-5
v_call: TRBV10-3
d_call: .
clone_size: once

cdr3_nt: TGTGCCAGCAGCCAAGATCGAGACAGAAAAAACATTCAGTACTTC
cdr3_aa: CASSQDRDRKNIQYF
cdr3_length: 15
j_call: TRBJ2-4
v_call: TRBV4-2
d_call: .
clone_size: .

cdr3_nt: TGTGCCAGCAGTGGCCAGACTAGCGCGGTTGAGCAGTTCTTC
cdr3_aa: CASSGQTSAVEQFF
cdr3_length: 14
j_call: TRBJ2-1
v_call: TRBV2
d_call: TRBD2
clone_size: .

cdr3_nt: TGTGCCAGCAGCCCCACGGGGGGCTTGCGCAATCAGCCCCAGCATTTT
cdr3_aa: CASSPTGGLRNQPQHF
cdr3_length: 16
j_call: TRBJ1-5
v_call: TRBV28
d_call: .
clone_size: .

cdr3_nt: TGCGCCAGCAGCCCATGGACAGGGAGTTCACCCCTCCACTTT
cdr3_aa: CASSPWTGSSPLHF
cdr3_length: 14
j_call: TRBJ1-6
v_call: TRBV4-1
d_call: TRBD1
clone_size: .

cdr3_nt: TGTGCCAGCAGCGCCCTTAGCATCGAAGATACGCAGTATTTT
cdr3_aa: CASSALSIEDTQYF
cdr3_length: 14
j_call: TRBJ2-3
v_call: TRBV9
d_call: .
clone_size: .

cdr3_nt: TGTGCCAGCAGCCCTTATAATCAGCCCCAGCATTTT
cdr3_aa: CASSPYNQPQHF
cdr3_length: 12
j_call: TRBJ1-5
v_call: TRBV7-2
d_call: .
clone_size: .

cdr3_nt: TGCGCCAGCAGGCTAGCGGGGGGGAACACCGGGGAGCTGTTTTTT
cdr3_aa: CASRLAGGNTGELFF
cdr3_length: 15
j_call: TRBJ2-2
v_call: TRBV5-1
d_call: TRBD2
clone_size: .

cdr3_nt: TGTGCCAGCAGCCAAAGGTATCGAGCGGGCTACTACGAGCAGTACTTC
cdr3_aa: CASSQRYRAGYYEQYF
cdr3_length: 16
j_call: TRBJ2-7
v_call: TRBV4-2
d_call: .
clone_size: .

cdr3_nt: TGTGCCAGCAGTCCGCGGACTAGCGGGAGGGCCCTTTTATACGAGCAGTACTTC
cdr3_aa: CASSPRTSGRALLYEQYF
cdr3_length: 18
j_call: TRBJ2-7
v_call: TRBV6-2/TRBV6-3
d_call: TRBD2
clone_size: .

cdr3_nt: TGTGCCACCAGCAGAGATCAAGTGGGGACAGCGTATGGCTACACCTTC
cdr3_aa: CATSRDQVGTAYGYTF
cdr3_length: 16
j_call: TRBJ1-2
v_call: TRBV15
d_call: TRBD1
clone_size: .

cdr3_nt: TGTGCCACGTATAAACCGGGACTCACAAACTATGGCTACACCTTC
cdr3_aa: CATYKPGLTNYGYTF
cdr3_length: 15
j_call: TRBJ1-2
v_call: TRBV6-5
d_call: .
clone_size: once

cdr3_nt: TGCGCCAGCAGCCAAGACAGTACTAATGAAAAACTGTTTTTT
cdr3_aa: CASSQDSTNEKLFF
cdr3_length: 14
j_call: TRBJ1-4
v_call: TRBV4-3
d_call: .
clone_size: .

cdr3_nt: TGCGCCAGCAGCCCCCTCGAGCGGGGGGGATTCGACAATGAGCAGTTCTTC
cdr3_aa: CASSPLERGGFDNEQFF
cdr3_length: 17
j_call: TRBJ2-1
v_call: TRBV4-3
d_call: TRBD2
clone_size: .

cdr3_nt: TGTGCCAGCAGCAAAGCGAAATCCCAGATGAACACTGAAGCTTTCTTT
cdr3_aa: CASSKAKSQMNTEAFF
cdr3_length: 16
j_call: TRBJ1-1
v_call: TRBV21-1
d_call: .
clone_size: .

cdr3_nt: TGTGCCAGCAGTCTAGGATACGGACAGGGCCGCAGCCAGCCCCAGCATTTT
cdr3_aa: CASSLGYGQGRSQPQHF
cdr3_length: 17
j_call: TRBJ1-5
v_call: TRBV27
d_call: TRBD1
clone_size: .

cdr3_nt: TGTGCCAGCAGCTTAATCGGACAGGGGGCGAGGGAGACCCAGTACTTC
cdr3_aa: CASSLIGQGARETQYF
cdr3_length: 16
j_call: TRBJ2-5
v_call: TRBV7-2
d_call: TRBD1
clone_size: once

cdr3_nt: TGTGCCAGCAGGGGGACTGAGACCTACGAGCAGTACTTC
cdr3_aa: CASRGTETYEQYF
cdr3_length: 13
j_call: TRBJ2-7
v_call: TRBV6-5
d_call: .
clone_size: once

cdr3_nt: TGTGCCAGCACCCCAACATACACCGGGGAGCTGTTTTTT
cdr3_aa: CASTPTYTGELFF
cdr3_length: 13
j_call: TRBJ2-2
v_call: TRBV6-2/TRBV6-3
d_call: .
clone_size: .

cdr3_nt: TGTGCCAGCAGTACCCTGACGGGTCGTTACTACGAGCAGTACTTC
cdr3_aa: CASSTLTGRYYEQYF
cdr3_length: 15
j_call: TRBJ2-7
v_call: TRBV27
d_call: .
clone_size: once

cdr3_nt: TGTGCCAGCAGTTACACGAACAGGGGGCTTCGGAATGAGCAGTTCTTC
cdr3_aa: CASSYTNRGLRNEQFF
cdr3_length: 16
j_call: TRBJ2-1
v_call: TRBV6-5
d_call: TRBD1
clone_size: once

cdr3_nt: TGTGCCAGTAGAAGCGAGAGGGACAGGGGCAGGGATACGCAGTATTTT
cdr3_aa: CASRSERDRGRDTQYF
cdr3_length: 16
j_call: TRBJ2-3
v_call: TRBV19
d_call: TRBD1
clone_size: once

cdr3_nt: TGCGCCAGCAGCCAAGTAGCGGGAGGCCTCTACAATGAGCAGTTCTTC
cdr3_aa: CASSQVAGGLYNEQFF
cdr3_length: 16
j_call: TRBJ2-1
v_call: TRBV4-3
d_call: TRBD2
clone_size: .

cdr3_nt: TGTGCCATCCGTGGGGGGGGCCGTTCCTACAATGAGCAGTTCTTC
cdr3_aa: CAIRGGGRSYNEQFF
cdr3_length: 15
j_call: TRBJ2-1
v_call: TRBV6-5
d_call: .
clone_size: .

cdr3_nt: TGTGCCAGCAGTTTATTGGAGACTAGCCTTAGTGGGCAGTTCTTC
cdr3_aa: CASSLLETSLSGQFF
cdr3_length: 15
j_call: TRBJ2-1
v_call: TRBV27
d_call: TRBD2
clone_size: .

cdr3_nt: TGTGCCAGCAGTTACTCAGCGGGCGGGGAGCTGTTTTTT
cdr3_aa: CASSYSAGGELFF
cdr3_length: 13
j_call: TRBJ2-2
v_call: TRBV6-6
d_call: .
clone_size: .

cdr3_nt: TGTGCCAGCAGCCGGGACAGGGGCAGCACAGATACGCAGTATTTT
cdr3_aa: CASSRDRGSTDTQYF
cdr3_length: 15
j_call: TRBJ2-3
v_call: TRBV3-1/TRBV3-2
d_call: TRBD1
clone_size: .

cdr3_nt: TGTGCCAGCAGACAGAATACTAACTATGGCTACACCTTC
cdr3_aa: CASRQNTNYGYTF
cdr3_length: 13
j_call: TRBJ1-2
v_call: TRBV2
d_call: .
clone_size: .

cdr3_nt: TGTGCCAGCTGGTGGGGGGCTGAAGCTTTCTTT
cdr3_aa: CASWWGAEAFF
cdr3_length: 11
j_call: TRBJ1-1
v_call: TRBV6-6
d_call: .
clone_size: once

cdr3_nt: TGTGCCATCGCAGGGGGCTTGTACAATGAGCAGTTCTTC
cdr3_aa: CAIAGGLYNEQFF
cdr3_length: 13
j_call: TRBJ2-1
v_call: TRBV15
d_call: TRBD1
clone_size: once

cdr3_nt: TGTGCCAGCAGCTTGGGGGTACGGGGACTAGCGGGTATCTCCTACGAGCAGTACTTC
cdr3_aa: CASSLGVRGLAGISYEQYF
cdr3_length: 19
j_call: TRBJ2-7
v_call: TRBV5-5
d_call: TRBD2
clone_size: .

cdr3_nt: TGTGCCAGCAGCTCAGGGGCTAGCGGGAGTGATGAGCAGTTCTTC
cdr3_aa: CASSSGASGSDEQFF
cdr3_length: 15
j_call: TRBJ2-1
v_call: TRBV28
d_call: TRBD2
clone_size: .

cdr3_nt: TGTGCCAGCAGTGTAGCGACAGGATTGCTGTTTTTT
cdr3_aa: CASSVATGLLFF
cdr3_length: 12
j_call: TRBJ2-2
v_call: TRBV2
d_call: .
clone_size: .

cdr3_nt: TGTGCCAGCAGGAGCGACAGGGGCGAGCAGTACTTC
cdr3_aa: CASRSDRGEQYF
cdr3_length: 12
j_call: TRBJ2-7
v_call: TRBV28
d_call: TRBD1
clone_size: .

cdr3_nt: TGTGCCAGCAGCGTACAACTAGCGGGAGTAGATGAGCAGTTCTTC
cdr3_aa: CASSVQLAGVDEQFF
cdr3_length: 15
j_call: TRBJ2-1
v_call: TRBV9
d_call: TRBD2
clone_size: .

cdr3_nt: TGCGCCAGCAGCTTTACATGGCTCTCACCAGGGGATGAGCAGTTCTTC
cdr3_aa: CASSFTWLSPGDEQFF
cdr3_length: 16
j_call: TRBJ2-1
v_call: TRBV5-1
d_call: .
clone_size: once

cdr3_nt: TGTGCCAGCAGCCACAGGGGAGGCACAGATACGCAGTATTTT
cdr3_aa: CASSHRGGTDTQYF
cdr3_length: 14
j_call: TRBJ2-3
v_call: TRBV6-4
d_call: TRBD1
clone_size: .

cdr3_nt: TGTGCCAGTAAGGCGCGGGCGGAAATCACCGGGGAGCTGTTTTTT
cdr3_aa: CASKARAEITGELFF
cdr3_length: 15
j_call: TRBJ2-2
v_call: TRBV19
d_call: .
clone_size: .

cdr3_nt: TGTGCCATCAGTGAGTGGCGGGTTCACACCGGGGAGCTGTTTTTT
cdr3_aa: CAISEWRVHTGELFF
cdr3_length: 15
j_call: TRBJ2-2
v_call: TRBV10-3
d_call: .
clone_size: .

cdr3_nt: TGTGCCAGCAGCCGCGGGAACACCGGGGAGCTGTTTTTT
cdr3_aa: CASSRGNTGELFF
cdr3_length: 13
j_call: TRBJ2-2
v_call: TRBV7-3
d_call: .
clone_size: .

cdr3_nt: TGTGCCACCGAGCGGGAGAGAGGAGAGACCCAGTACTTC
cdr3_aa: CATERERGETQYF
cdr3_length: 13
j_call: TRBJ2-5
v_call: TRBV15
d_call: TRBD2
clone_size: .

cdr3_nt: TGTGCCAGCAGCCCGGGACTCTCCTACAATGAGCAGTTCTTC
cdr3_aa: CASSPGLSYNEQFF
cdr3_length: 14
j_call: TRBJ2-1
v_call: TRBV5-8
d_call: .
clone_size: once

cdr3_nt: TGCAGCGGATACTCCTGGAACACTGAAGCTTTCTTT
cdr3_aa: CSGYSWNTEAFF
cdr3_length: 12
j_call: TRBJ1-1
v_call: TRBV29-1
d_call: .
clone_size: few

cdr3_nt: TGTGCCAGTAGTATTGTGCAGGGGCGTCAGCCCCAGCATTTT
cdr3_aa: CASSIVQGRQPQHF
cdr3_length: 14
j_call: TRBJ1-5
v_call: TRBV19
d_call: .
clone_size: .

cdr3_nt: TGTGCCAGCAGCCGAGGGAGGACAGGGGGCTCAACTAATGAAAAACTGTTTTTT
cdr3_aa: CASSRGRTGGSTNEKLFF
cdr3_length: 18
j_call: TRBJ1-4
v_call: TRBV4-2
d_call: TRBD1
clone_size: .

cdr3_nt: TGTGCCAGCAGCTTAGGCCCACTAGCGGGACAAGGGGAGCAGTACTTC
cdr3_aa: CASSLGPLAGQGEQYF
cdr3_length: 16
j_call: TRBJ2-7
v_call: TRBV7-2
d_call: TRBD2
clone_size: few

cdr3_nt: TGTGCCAGCAGCGTCTTTCCCGGGACAGGCACCGGGGAGCTGTTTTTT
cdr3_aa: CASSVFPGTGTGELFF
cdr3_length: 16
j_call: TRBJ2-2
v_call: TRBV9
d_call: TRBD1
clone_size: .

cdr3_nt: TGTGCCACCAGCAGAGATCTGGACAGGGGGGTTGAAAAACTGTTTTTT
cdr3_aa: CATSRDLDRGVEKLFF
cdr3_length: 16
j_call: TRBJ1-4
v_call: TRBV15
d_call: TRBD1
clone_size: .

cdr3_nt: TGTGCCAGCAGTCCACCCCGGGGGTCGGGCAATCAGCCCCAGCATTTT
cdr3_aa: CASSPPRGSGNQPQHF
cdr3_length: 16
j_call: TRBJ1-5
v_call: TRBV28
d_call: .
clone_size: .

cdr3_nt: TGTGTCAGAAGCCTTCCGACAGGGGAGTATCTGTACGAGCAGTACTTC
cdr3_aa: CVRSLPTGEYLYEQYF
cdr3_length: 16
j_call: TRBJ2-7
v_call: TRBV7-5
d_call: .
clone_size: .